Listed below are T cell receptor beta chains from one sample, sequenced in a study of blood T cell repertoires in COVID-19. Assay: immunoSEQ multiplex PCR; the TCRdb copy retains only in-frame clones and omits some. Here the sample spans about 120,000 clones, about four fifths being singletons. The specimen was peripheral blood. Receptor source: a woman aged 80 or over with acute or convalescent COVID-19. Both conserved end residues are part of each CDR3. The order of the fields is V gene, D gene, J gene, clone size, CDR3 protein, CDR3 DNA. The D gene is left open where the match is weak. For some rows the clone size is stated as once, few or many, or as a class when expanded; others skip it.

V gene: TRBV24-1
D gene: TRBD2
J gene: TRBJ2-3
clone size: -
CDR3 protein: CATSERLAGAPDTQYF
CDR3 DNA: TGTGCCACCAGTGAACGACTAGCGGGTGCGCCAGATACGCAGTATTTT

V gene: TRBV4-1
D gene: TRBD1
J gene: TRBJ1-5
clone size: once
CDR3 protein: CASSQVGQGGGQPQHF
CDR3 DNA: TGCGCCAGCAGCCAGGTAGGACAGGGAGGAGGACAGCCCCAGCATTTT

V gene: TRBV5-1
D gene: TRBD1
J gene: TRBJ1-2
clone size: -
CDR3 protein: CASSLLGTGRLYGYTF
CDR3 DNA: TGCGCCAGCAGCTTGCTCGGGACAGGCAGACTCTATGGCTACACCTTC

V gene: TRBV11-1
D gene: -
J gene: TRBJ2-1
clone size: -
CDR3 protein: CASSLAGGLDNEQFF
CDR3 DNA: TGTGCCAGCAGCTTAGCGGGAGGATTAGACAATGAGCAGTTCTTC

V gene: TRBV7-3
D gene: -
J gene: TRBJ1-2
clone size: -
CDR3 protein: CASSPYRVLYGYTF
CDR3 DNA: TGTGCCAGCAGCCCCTACAGGGTCCTCTATGGCTACACCTTC

V gene: TRBV21-1
D gene: -
J gene: TRBJ1-1
clone size: -
CDR3 protein: CASSSSPGAENTEAFF
CDR3 DNA: TGTGCCAGCAGCTCCTCCCCAGGGGCCGAGAACACTGAAGCTTTCTTT

V gene: TRBV3-1/TRBV3-2
D gene: -
J gene: TRBJ1-1
clone size: few
CDR3 protein: CASSPHRENTEAFF
CDR3 DNA: TGTGCCAGCAGCCCCCACCGAGAAAACACTGAAGCTTTCTTT

V gene: TRBV4-3
D gene: -
J gene: TRBJ2-3
clone size: few
CDR3 protein: CASSQEGDGSSTDTQYF
CDR3 DNA: TGCGCCAGCAGCCAAGAGGGGGACGGGAGCAGCACAGATACGCAGTATTTT

V gene: TRBV7-2
D gene: -
J gene: TRBJ2-5
clone size: -
CDR3 protein: CASSLARLAQETQYF
CDR3 DNA: TGTGCCAGCAGCTTAGCGCGGCTAGCCCAAGAGACCCAGTACTTC

V gene: TRBV19
D gene: -
J gene: TRBJ2-1
clone size: -
CDR3 protein: CATHKDTQQFF
CDR3 DNA: TGTGCCACGCATAAAGACACCCAGCAGTTCTTC

V gene: TRBV5-1
D gene: -
J gene: TRBJ1-2
clone size: once
CDR3 protein: CASSLRQADNYGYTF
CDR3 DNA: TGCGCCAGCAGCTTGAGACAGGCTGATAACTATGGCTACACCTTC

V gene: TRBV19
D gene: -
J gene: TRBJ1-5
clone size: -
CDR3 protein: CASSPQNQPQHF
CDR3 DNA: TGTGCCAGTAGTCCGCAGAATCAGCCCCAGCATTTT

V gene: TRBV5-4
D gene: -
J gene: TRBJ1-1
clone size: -
CDR3 protein: CASSGETATMNTEAFF
CDR3 DNA: TGTGCCAGCAGCGGAGAGACAGCTACTATGAACACTGAAGCTTTCTTT

V gene: TRBV4-2
D gene: TRBD2
J gene: TRBJ2-7
clone size: -
CDR3 protein: CASSQEWASGVLSYEQYF
CDR3 DNA: TGTGCCAGCAGCCAAGAGTGGGCTAGCGGGGTGCTCTCCTACGAGCAGTACTTC

V gene: TRBV30
D gene: -
J gene: TRBJ1-1
clone size: -
CDR3 protein: CAWSLTGGVGTEAFF
CDR3 DNA: TGTGCCTGGAGTCTTACGGGGGGAGTGGGGACTGAAGCTTTCTTT

V gene: TRBV7-2
D gene: -
J gene: TRBJ1-1
clone size: -
CDR3 protein: CASSSFRRGNTEAFF
CDR3 DNA: TGTGCCAGCTCTTCCTTCAGACGGGGGAACACTGAAGCTTTCTTT

V gene: TRBV27
D gene: -
J gene: TRBJ2-2
clone size: -
CDR3 protein: CASSLVRATGELFF
CDR3 DNA: TGTGCCAGCAGTTTGGTGCGGGCCACCGGGGAGCTGTTTTTT

V gene: TRBV10-3
D gene: -
J gene: TRBJ1-3
clone size: -
CDR3 protein: CATSGISGNTIYF
CDR3 DNA: TGTGCCACGAGCGGGATCTCTGGAAACACCATATATTTT

V gene: TRBV4-2
D gene: -
J gene: TRBJ2-2
clone size: few
CDR3 protein: CASSRQTGPNYANTGELFF
CDR3 DNA: TGTGCCAGCAGTCGACAGACAGGCCCCAATTACGCGAACACCGGGGAGCTGTTTTTT

V gene: TRBV30
D gene: -
J gene: TRBJ1-3
clone size: -
CDR3 protein: CAWSVQGNTIYF
CDR3 DNA: TGTGCCTGGAGTGTACAGGGAAACACCATATATTTT

V gene: TRBV7-2
D gene: -
J gene: TRBJ1-6
clone size: -
CDR3 protein: CASSPLLAGNSPLHF
CDR3 DNA: TGTGCCAGCAGCCCCCTCTTGGCAGGGAATTCACCCCTCCACTTT

V gene: TRBV4-2
D gene: TRBD1
J gene: TRBJ1-1
clone size: -
CDR3 protein: CASSQDRGDWAEAFF
CDR3 DNA: TGTGCCAGCAGCCAAGACAGGGGGGATTGGGCTGAAGCTTTCTTT

V gene: TRBV5-6
D gene: -
J gene: TRBJ2-4
clone size: -
CDR3 protein: CASSLERAHRVTF
CDR3 DNA: TGTGCCAGCAGCTTGGAACGGGCGCACAGGGTGACGTTC

V gene: TRBV5-4
D gene: TRBD2
J gene: TRBJ2-1
clone size: -
CDR3 protein: CASSASTSANYNEQFF
CDR3 DNA: TGTGCCAGCAGCGCATCGACTAGCGCCAACTACAATGAGCAGTTCTTC

V gene: TRBV7-2
D gene: -
J gene: TRBJ1-1
clone size: -
CDR3 protein: CASSLTQGTEAFF
CDR3 DNA: TGTGCCAGCAGCCTTACACAGGGCACTGAAGCTTTCTTT

V gene: TRBV10-3
D gene: TRBD1
J gene: TRBJ2-3
clone size: -
CDR3 protein: CAISESSDPGQEIVTDTQYF
CDR3 DNA: TGTGCCATCAGTGAGTCTTCGGACCCTGGACAGGAGATAGTCACAGATACGCAGTATTTT

V gene: TRBV2
D gene: TRBD1
J gene: TRBJ1-5
clone size: -
CDR3 protein: CASRGQGDQPQHF
CDR3 DNA: TGTGCCAGCAGAGGACAGGGAGATCAGCCCCAGCATTTT

V gene: TRBV19
D gene: -
J gene: TRBJ1-2
clone size: -
CDR3 protein: CASSGSARDGYTF
CDR3 DNA: TGTGCCAGTAGCGGTTCAGCGAGGGATGGCTACACCTTC

V gene: TRBV12-3/TRBV12-4
D gene: TRBD1
J gene: TRBJ1-5
clone size: -
CDR3 protein: CASSLGQNQPQHF
CDR3 DNA: TGTGCCAGCAGTTTGGGACAGAATCAGCCCCAGCATTTT

V gene: TRBV3-1/TRBV3-2
D gene: TRBD2
J gene: TRBJ2-1
clone size: -
CDR3 protein: CASSQAGLAGGPGGEQFF
CDR3 DNA: TGTGCCAGCAGCCAAGCCGGACTAGCGGGAGGGCCGGGGGGTGAGCAGTTCTTC

V gene: TRBV4-2
D gene: TRBD2
J gene: TRBJ2-2
clone size: -
CDR3 protein: CASSQDSVAGGVFTGELFF
CDR3 DNA: TGTGCCAGCAGCCAAGATTCAGTAGCGGGAGGGGTCTTCACCGGGGAGCTGTTTTTT

V gene: TRBV7-9
D gene: -
J gene: TRBJ2-1
clone size: -
CDR3 protein: CASSLNRGGEQFF
CDR3 DNA: TGTGCCAGCAGCTTGAACAGGGGGGGTGAGCAGTTCTTC

V gene: TRBV6-5
D gene: -
J gene: TRBJ1-1
clone size: -
CDR3 protein: CASSYSTQGHTEAFF
CDR3 DNA: TGTGCCAGCAGTTACTCGACACAGGGACACACTGAAGCTTTCTTT

V gene: TRBV19
D gene: TRBD1
J gene: TRBJ1-5
clone size: -
CDR3 protein: CASSIGTGNNQPQHF
CDR3 DNA: TGTGCCAGTAGTATAGGGACAGGGAACAATCAGCCCCAGCATTTT

V gene: TRBV29-1
D gene: TRBD2
J gene: TRBJ2-1
clone size: -
CDR3 protein: CSVAGLPMYNEQFF
CDR3 DNA: TGCAGCGTTGCGGGACTACCGATGTACAATGAGCAGTTCTTC

V gene: TRBV30
D gene: TRBD2
J gene: TRBJ2-7
clone size: -
CDR3 protein: CAWSGGGGAYEQYF
CDR3 DNA: TGTGCCTGGAGTGGGGGCGGGGGAGCCTACGAGCAGTACTTC

V gene: TRBV5-4
D gene: TRBD2
J gene: TRBJ2-5
clone size: -
CDR3 protein: CASSLDPSGEETQYF
CDR3 DNA: TGTGCCAGCAGCTTGGATCCTAGCGGCGAAGAGACCCAGTACTTC

V gene: TRBV5-8
D gene: -
J gene: TRBJ2-1
clone size: -
CDR3 protein: CASTPYYNEQFF
CDR3 DNA: TGTGCCAGCACGCCCTACTACAATGAGCAGTTCTTC

V gene: TRBV4-1
D gene: -
J gene: TRBJ1-2
clone size: -
CDR3 protein: CASSQAFRQVYGYTF
CDR3 DNA: TGCGCCAGCAGCCAAGCTTTCCGGCAGGTCTATGGCTACACCTTC

V gene: TRBV10-3
D gene: TRBD1
J gene: TRBJ2-7
clone size: -
CDR3 protein: CAIRPGQGAGEQYF
CDR3 DNA: TGTGCCATCAGACCGGGACAGGGGGCTGGGGAGCAGTACTTC